These 22 T cell receptor beta chains share one sample of origin, sequenced in a study of blood T cell repertoires in COVID-19. Only in-frame clones appear in the TCRdb table, and some are missing; sequencing was by immunoSEQ multiplex PCR. The repertoire consists of roughly 80,000 clones, with about three quarters occurring once and the leading ten covering about a tenth. The sequencing input was peripheral blood. All receptors derive from a human donor in a cohort sampled during active COVID-19.

This chain joins TRBV7-7 and TRBJ2-7; possibly TRBD1 for D (6 bases). The germline V and J ends were trimmed by 4 bases and 0 bases, with 19 bases remaining between them. Germline V CDR1 and CDR2: SSHAT, FNYEAQ (reference sequence). The CDR3 loop spans 17 amino acids. The CDR3 DNA is TGTGCCAGCAGCTCCCTTTTTGAGGACAGCAGCTCCTACGAGCAGTACTTC. Its protein product is CASSSLFEDSSSYEQYF.

This clone has just a few counts. V usage is TRBV7-9 and J usage is TRBJ2-5, with D perhaps TRBD1 (6 bases). The CDR3 has 14 residues. Germline lookup yields CDR1 SEHNR and CDR2 FQNEAQ (reference sequence). Deletions cut 5 bases from V and 1 base from J, with 11 bases between. CDR3: CASSPLTGQETQYF. CDR3 DNA: TGTGCCAGCAGCCCCCTGACAGGCCAAGAGACCCAGTACTTC.

The chain's CDR3 is CASSLWGGALAEAFF. CDR3 DNA: TGTGCCAGCAGTTTATGGGGGGGGGCCCTCGCTGAAGCTTTCTTT. The chain joins TRBV28 to TRBJ1-1; tentatively, D is TRBD1 (6 bases). In germline, CDR1 is MDHEN, CDR2 SYDVKM. V lost 0 bases, J lost 6 bases, and 14 bases lay in between. This CDR3 spans 15 amino acids.

Only a few counts were recorded for this clone. The chain is built from TRBV6-5 and TRBJ1-4; 7 bases map to TRBD1. CDR1 and CDR2 from the germline V gene are MNHEY and SVGAGI. CDR3 length: 14 residues. Trimming took 4 bases from V and 4 from J; bases not matched to a gene: 3. The chain's CDR3 is CASSLGQINEKLFF. For the CDR3, the DNA is TGTGCCAGCAGTTTGGGACAGATTAATGAAAAACTGTTTTTT.

The V call is TRBV27, the J call TRBJ2-5; 9 bases line up with TRBD1. V lost 4 bases and J lost 5; bases outside the gene matches: 8. Germline lookup yields CDR1 MNHEY and CDR2 SMNVEV (reference sequence). The CDR3 length is 15 residues. The CDR3 loop reads CASSSPGQGRETQYF. Here the CDR3 DNA reads TGTGCCAGCAGTTCTCCGGGACAGGGTCGGGAGACCCAGTACTTC.

This rearrangement joins TRBV7-8 to TRBJ2-7, with 7 bases aligning to TRBD1. Germline trimming cut 1 base from V and 3 bases from J; bases unmatched to any gene: 3. This CDR3 comprises 14 residues. Germline lookup yields CDR1 SGHVS and CDR2 FQNEAQ. CDR3 bases: TGTGCCAGCAGCTTAGTGACAGGGAACTACGAGCAGTACTTC. This sequence encodes CASSLVTGNYEQYF.

This chain connects TRBV7-9 to TRBJ2-7, with D possibly being TRBD1 (5 bases). V was trimmed by 4 bases and J by 0 bases, leaving 10 bases between them. Germline CDR1 SEHNR, CDR2 FQNEAQ (reference sequence). This CDR3 is 14 amino acids long. Here the CDR3 reads CASSSDRTSYEQYF. CDR3 sequence (DNA): TGTGCCAGCAGCTCCGACAGAACCTCCTACGAGCAGTACTTC.

This chain links TRBV5-1 with TRBJ1-5; no reliable D call. CDR3 size: 14 residues. The V end was cut by 0 bases, the J end by 1 base, with 5 bases between. Germline CDR1 and CDR2: SGHRS and YFSETQ. The CDR3 nucleotides are TGCGCCAGCAGCTTGGGGGAGAGCAATCAGCCCCAGCATTTT. The encoded protein is CASSLGESNQPQHF.

V usage is TRBV6-5 and J usage is TRBJ1-2; no firm D call. This CDR3 contains 14 residues. Trimming cost V 7 bases and J 7 bases, with 19 bases left between them. The germline V gene has CDR1 MNHEY and CDR2 SVGAGI. Here the CDR3 reads CASTIDPYWSGYTF. The CDR3 nucleotides are TGTGCCAGCACCATCGACCCTTATTGGAGTGGCTACACCTTC.

The table lists this clone with a few counts. The V and J genes are TRBV5-4 and TRBJ1-2, with D unclear. Germline assignment: CDR1 SGHNT and CDR2 YYREEE (reference sequence). This CDR3 has 13 residues. V shed 4 bases and J shed 7 bases, with 14 bases lying between them. This chain's CDR3 is CASSVQRVAGYTF. The CDR3, as DNA: TGTGCCAGCAGCGTTCAGAGGGTCGCTGGCTACACCTTC.

The J gene is TRBJ2-5, the V gene TRBV24-1, with 8 bases lining up with TRBD1. The CDR3 has 15 amino acids. Germline values: CDR1 KGHDR, CDR2 SFDVKD. The trim removed 6 bases at V and 1 base at J, leaving 6 bases unmatched. This chain's CDR3 is CATSSRRGPQETQYF. DNA for the CDR3: TGTGCCACCAGTTCTCGCAGGGGGCCCCAAGAGACCCAGTACTTC.

This chain uses TRBV7-2 with TRBJ2-1; TRBD2 matches at 13 bases. Germline V CDR1 and CDR2: SGHTA, FQGNSA. The CDR3 spans 17 residues. The V segment lost 5 bases and the J segment 0 bases; nucleotides outside the gene matches: 4. The CDR3 reads CASSGTSGVYSYNEQFF. CDR3 bases: TGTGCCAGCAGCGGGACTAGCGGGGTATACTCCTACAATGAGCAGTTCTTC.

The chain employs TRBV24-1 and TRBJ2-1; 12 nucleotides match TRBD1. Germline CDR1 KGHDR, CDR2 SFDVKD. The junction had 5 bases not matched to a gene; V was cut back by 0 bases and J by 0 bases. The CDR3 is 19 residues long. The DNA for the CDR3 is TGTGCCACCAGTGATTTGGGGACAGGGGGCTTTAGCTCCTACAATGAGCAGTTCTTC. This translates into CATSDLGTGGFSSYNEQFF.

The genes are TRBV2 and TRBJ2-3, with 9 bases matching TRBD1. The junction had 8 bases not matched to a gene; V was cut back by 6 bases and J by 4 bases. The CDR3 consists of 15 residues. Germline lookup yields CDR1 SNHLY and CDR2 FYNNEI. The CDR3, as DNA: TGTGCCAGCAGCCTGGGACAGGGAGGTTCAGATACGCAGTATTTT. This gives the protein CASSLGQGGSDTQYF.

This clone was detected a few times. The chain links TRBV14 to TRBJ1-3, with D hard to call. Germline CDR1 and CDR2: SGHDN and FVKESK. With 1 base removed from V and 9 bases from J, the gap between germline ends came to 7 bases. CDR3 size: 12 residues. The DNA of the CDR3 is TGTGCCAGCAGCCAAGCGCGAGGCACCATATATTTT. This codes for CASSQARGTIYF.

A single count supports this clone. The chain couples TRBV2 to TRBJ1-4; D may be TRBD1 (5 bases). The germline V gene has CDR1 SNHLY and CDR2 FYNNEI. V lost 5 bases and J 6 bases, leaving 16 bases between the germline ends. The CDR3 has 15 residues. CDR3 region: CASSPSQGRHEKLFF. Here the CDR3 DNA reads TGTGCCAGCAGTCCGTCTCAGGGAAGGCATGAAAAACTGTTTTTT.

CDR3 sequence reads: CASSLLARPGPYEQYF. The CDR3 DNA reads TGTGCCAGCAGCTTACTAGCACGCCCAGGACCATACGAGCAGTACTTC. This sequence joins TRBV7-8 and TRBJ2-7; D may be TRBD2 (5 bases). Germline values: CDR1 SGHVS, CDR2 FQNEAQ. This CDR3 is 16 amino acids long. V gave up 2 bases and J gave up 4 bases, with 18 bases separating them.

The J gene is TRBJ1-1, the V gene TRBV5-5, with 8 bases identical to TRBD1. CDR1 and CDR2 (germline): SGHKS, YYEKEE (reference sequence). This CDR3 is 14 amino acids long. With 4 bases clipped from V and 2 bases from J, the junction kept 4 bases outside the gene matches. As DNA, the CDR3 is TGTGCCAGCAGCCGCGGACAGGGTAACACTGAAGCTTTCTTT. As protein: CASSRGQGNTEAFF.

This sequence joins TRBV24-1 and TRBJ2-5; 8 nucleotides align to TRBD2. The CDR3 is made up of 15 amino acids. Germline CDR1 reads KGHDR; CDR2 reads SFDVKD. J lost 5 bases, V lost 3 bases, and 7 bases had no gene match. CDR3 DNA sequence: TGTGCCACCAGTGATACCAGGGCGGGAGGCGAGACCCAGTACTTC. This gives the protein CATSDTRAGGETQYF.

This chain links TRBV18 with TRBJ1-5; no firm D call. Deletions cut 3 bases from V and 5 bases from J, with 14 bases between. The CDR3 has 15 residues. Germline V gives CDR1 KGHSH, CDR2 LQKENI. CDR3: CASSPIGQRDQPQHF. The CDR3, as DNA: TGTGCCAGCTCACCGATCGGCCAGAGGGATCAGCCCCAGCATTTT.

The chain couples TRBV6-2 or TRBV6-3 to TRBJ2-1; D possibly corresponds to TRBD2 (5 bases). Trimming left V 4 bases short and J 3 bases short, with 10 bases between. The germline V gene encodes CDR1 MNHEY and CDR2 SVGEGT. This CDR3 comprises 14 residues. CDR3 sequence reads: CASSFPGFYNEQFF. The CDR3 DNA reads TGTGCCAGCAGTTTTCCGGGGTTCTACAATGAGCAGTTCTTC.

The chain has TRBV4-1 and TRBJ1-5; D unclear. Germline V CDR1 and CDR2: MGHRA, YSYEKL. V gave up 4 bases and J gave up 2 bases, with 6 bases separating them. The CDR3 has 13 residues. CDR3 region: CASSPPGNQPQHF. In DNA, the CDR3 is TGCGCCAGCAGCCCTCCGGGCAATCAGCCCCAGCATTTT.